The source of this TCR beta chain is a study of Ad26.COV2.S vaccination and SARS-CoV-2 variants. Overall study results and limits: The breadth of spike-specific CD8+ and CD4+ T cell responses after vaccination was reportedly substantial.

Described treatment: 15 to 20 received Ad26.COV2.S at low or high dose, single or two shots; about 5 received placebo; per-sample allocation not given. Specimens were obtained on day 63 following the first vaccine or placebo injection. A word on this clone: Its antigen is undetermined.

V shed 0 bases and J 10 bases; nucleotides not matched to a gene: 14. From germline, CDR1 is SGHTA and CDR2 FQGTGA. CDR3 length equals 16 residues. TCRdb keeps only in-frame clones here, not all; method: immunoSEQ multiplex PCR. The top ten hold 3.6% of the sample, which has approximately 410,000 clones, roughly 88% seen once. The material was peripheral blood, obtained in a trial of Ad26.COV2.S vaccine versus placebo. This sequence originates from a person aged 18 to 59 who received the Ad26.COV2.S COVID-19 vaccine or a placebo. The chain recombines TRBV7-3 with TRBJ1-1; 7 bases agree with TRBD1. Written as DNA, the CDR3 is TGTGCCAGCAGCTTAACGTTCTCTCGGCAGGGGGAACCAGCTTTCTTT. This sequence encodes CASSLTFSRQGEPAFF. Using reference TRBV7-3 and TRBJ1-1 for the parts outside the CDR3, the full variable domain is GAGVSQTPSNKVTEKGKYVELRCDPISGHTALYWYRQSLGQGPEFLIYFQGTGAADDSGLPNDRFFAVRPEGSVSTLKIQRTERGDSAVYLCASSLTFSRQGEPAFFGQGTRLTVV.